This is a list of T cell receptor beta chains from one sample in a study of somatic mutations in cytotoxic T cells in rheumatoid arthritis. The repertoire was sequenced with immunoSEQ multiplex PCR; TCRdb's copy has only in-frame clones and lacks some. The sample has about 19,000 clones; around 85% are singletons. Sequenced: CD8+ T cells sorted from blood. These receptors originate from a woman aged 40 to 55 with rheumatoid arthritis. The CDR3 runs from the conserved cysteine through the conserved F or W. The D gene is left open where the match is weak. Clone sizes are given selectively: once, few, many, or a class where the clone is expanded.

V: TRBV18
J: TRBJ2-1
D: TRBD1
size: .
DNA: TGTGCCAGCTCACCAGGGGGACAGAGTGAGCAGTTCTTC
CDR3: CASSPGGQSEQFF

V: TRBV5-1
J: TRBJ2-2
D: TRBD1
size: once
DNA: TGCGCCAGCTCCACACCGACCCCAGGGGACAGACCCAACACCGGGGAGCTGTTTTTT
CDR3: CASSTPTPGDRPNTGELFF

V: TRBV4-1
J: TRBJ1-6
D: .
size: .
DNA: TGCGCCAGCAGCCAAGGACAGCAATCACCCCTCCACTTT
CDR3: CASSQGQQSPLHF

V: TRBV11-1
J: TRBJ2-1
D: TRBD1
size: .
DNA: TGTGCCAGCACCCAGCCGGGACAGGGATACAATGAGCAGTTCTTC
CDR3: CASTQPGQGYNEQFF

V: TRBV7-8
J: TRBJ2-7
D: TRBD2
size: .
DNA: TGTGCCAGCAGCGCCTCCATGGCGGGGGACGGGTACGAGCAGTACTTC
CDR3: CASSASMAGDGYEQYF

V: TRBV5-6
J: TRBJ1-1
D: TRBD1
size: .
DNA: TGTGCCAGCACAGGGGGCACTGAAGCTTTCTTT
CDR3: CASTGGTEAFF

V: TRBV7-9
J: TRBJ2-6
D: .
size: .
DNA: TGTGCCAGCAGCTTATCAGGGGCTGGGGCCAACGTCCTGACTTTC
CDR3: CASSLSGAGANVLTF

V: TRBV5-6
J: TRBJ2-7
D: .
size: .
DNA: TGTGCCAGCAGCTTCGGGCCATCAACGGGGAGAGCCTACGAGCAGTACTTC
CDR3: CASSFGPSTGRAYEQYF

V: TRBV30
J: TRBJ1-2
D: TRBD1
size: .
DNA: TGTGCCTGGAGTTCTTACAGGGGGCCCGGCTACACCTTC
CDR3: CAWSSYRGPGYTF

V: TRBV29-1
J: TRBJ1-5
D: .
size: once
DNA: TGCAGCGTTGAAGGGGAGGGCCAGCCCCAGCATTTT
CDR3: CSVEGEGQPQHF

V: TRBV18
J: TRBJ2-7
D: TRBD1
size: .
DNA: TGTGCCAGCTCACCAACGGGACAGAACTACGAGCAGTACTTC
CDR3: CASSPTGQNYEQYF

V: TRBV30
J: TRBJ1-1
D: .
size: medium-sized
DNA: TGTGCCTGGAGCCTTGACACCGACACTGAAGCTTTCTTT
CDR3: CAWSLDTDTEAFF

V: TRBV5-6
J: TRBJ2-5
D: .
size: .
DNA: TGTGCCAGCAGCTACGGACTCGAGACCCAGTACTTC
CDR3: CASSYGLETQYF

V: TRBV6-5
J: TRBJ2-7
D: TRBD2
size: .
DNA: TGTGCCAGCAGACCGGGACTAGCGGCCACCTACGAGCAGTACTTC
CDR3: CASRPGLAATYEQYF

V: TRBV7-8
J: TRBJ2-4
D: TRBD2
size: .
DNA: TGTGCCAGCAGCTTAGTGGCTAGCGGGATAAACATTCAGTACTTC
CDR3: CASSLVASGINIQYF

V: TRBV30
J: TRBJ1-1
D: .
size: .
DNA: TGTGCCTGGAGGGGGCATCAGGGCCCTGAAGCTTTCTTT
CDR3: CAWRGHQGPEAFF

V: TRBV2
J: TRBJ1-6
D: TRBD1
size: few
DNA: TGTGCCAGCACGGTTGACAGGGGTAATTCACCCCTCCACTTT
CDR3: CASTVDRGNSPLHF

V: TRBV7-9
J: TRBJ2-3
D: .
size: .
DNA: TGTGCCAGCAGCTCCAGCCAGGAAACGCAGTATTTT
CDR3: CASSSSQETQYF

V: TRBV5-6
J: TRBJ1-3
D: .
size: few
DNA: TGTGCCAGCAGCTTGGGGACAGAGAACACCATATATTTT
CDR3: CASSLGTENTIYF

V: TRBV7-9
J: TRBJ2-7
D: TRBD1
size: .
DNA: TGTGCCAGCAGCTTTCCGGGACAGGGCTACGAGCAGTACTTC
CDR3: CASSFPGQGYEQYF

V: TRBV2
J: TRBJ2-7
D: .
size: .
DNA: TGTGCCAGTGGGGGGTACCCGTCCTACGAGCAGTACTTC
CDR3: CASGGYPSYEQYF

V: TRBV19
J: TRBJ2-1
D: TRBD2
size: few
DNA: TGTGCCAGTAGTACCTCGGCGGGAGGATCCTACAATGAGCAGTTCTTC
CDR3: CASSTSAGGSYNEQFF

V: TRBV7-2
J: TRBJ2-5
D: TRBD1
size: .
DNA: TGTGCCAGCAGCTCACTCCAAGGACAGGGTGGGTCGGATGAGCAGTACTTC
CDR3: CASSSLQGQGGSDEQYF

V: TRBV15
J: TRBJ2-1
D: TRBD2
size: .
DNA: TGTGCCACCAGCAGAGATTGGGGGGGCTCCTACAATGAGCAGTTCTTC
CDR3: CATSRDWGGSYNEQFF

V: TRBV27
J: TRBJ2-3
D: TRBD2
size: .
DNA: TGTGCCACCCCGACTAGCGGGACCTGCACAGATACGCAGTATTTT
CDR3: CATPTSGTCTDTQYF

V: TRBV30
J: TRBJ1-1
D: .
size: .
DNA: TGTGCCTGGAGTGTACTGGGGGGTCCGATGAACACTGAAGCTTTCTTT
CDR3: CAWSVLGGPMNTEAFF

V: TRBV29-1
J: TRBJ1-1
D: .
size: .
DNA: TGCAGCGCCAGACTCCCCACTGAAGCTTTCTTT
CDR3: CSARLPTEAFF

V: TRBV10-3
J: TRBJ2-2
D: .
size: .
DNA: TGTGCCATCAGTGAACAAGGGGCCGGGGAGCTGTTTTTT
CDR3: CAISEQGAGELFF

V: TRBV13
J: TRBJ1-2
D: .
size: .
DNA: TGTGCCAGCAGCTTAGGGGGGGCCGAAAACTATGGCTACACCTTC
CDR3: CASSLGGAENYGYTF

V: TRBV27
J: TRBJ2-7
D: .
size: .
DNA: TGTGCCAGCAGTTTCGGCTACGAGCAGTACTTC
CDR3: CASSFGYEQYF

V: TRBV19
J: TRBJ1-6
D: .
size: medium-sized
DNA: TGTGCCAGTAGTATATCCGGACTGGATCTTAATTCACCCCTCCACTTT
CDR3: CASSISGLDLNSPLHF

V: TRBV7-9
J: TRBJ1-2
D: .
size: once
DNA: TGTGCCAGCAGTTTTATACAGGGCGCTAACTATGGCTACACCTTC
CDR3: CASSFIQGANYGYTF

V: TRBV2
J: TRBJ2-6
D: TRBD2
size: .
DNA: TGTGCCAGGGGGGGGGATGGGGGCTCTGGGGCCAACGTCCTGACTTTC
CDR3: CARGGDGGSGANVLTF